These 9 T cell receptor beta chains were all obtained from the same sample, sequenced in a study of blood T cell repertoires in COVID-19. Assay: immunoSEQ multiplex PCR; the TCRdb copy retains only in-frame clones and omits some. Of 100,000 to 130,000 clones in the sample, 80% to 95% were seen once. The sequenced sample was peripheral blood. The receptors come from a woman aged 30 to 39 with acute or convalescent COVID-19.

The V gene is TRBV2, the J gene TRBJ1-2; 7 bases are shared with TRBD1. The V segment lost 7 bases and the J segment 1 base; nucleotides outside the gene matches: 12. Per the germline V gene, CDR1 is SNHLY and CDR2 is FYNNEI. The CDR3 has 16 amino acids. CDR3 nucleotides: TGTGCCAGCACCGAAAGCCGGGACAGCCTTAACTATGGCTACACCTTC. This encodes CASTESRDSLNYGYTF.

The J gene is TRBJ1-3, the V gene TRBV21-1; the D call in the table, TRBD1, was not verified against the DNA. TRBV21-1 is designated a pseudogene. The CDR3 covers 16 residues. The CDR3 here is CASSTRDRAFGNTIYF. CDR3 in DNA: TGTGCCAGCAGCACCCGAGACAGGGCTTTTGGAAACACCATATATTTT.

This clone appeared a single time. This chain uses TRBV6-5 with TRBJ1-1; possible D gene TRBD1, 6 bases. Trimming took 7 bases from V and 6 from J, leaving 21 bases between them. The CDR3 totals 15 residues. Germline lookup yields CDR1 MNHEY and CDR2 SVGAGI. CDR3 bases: TGTGCCAGCACCAAGGGCGGGGGGCGGCCCCCTGAAGCTTTCTTT. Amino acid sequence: CASTKGGGRPPEAFF.

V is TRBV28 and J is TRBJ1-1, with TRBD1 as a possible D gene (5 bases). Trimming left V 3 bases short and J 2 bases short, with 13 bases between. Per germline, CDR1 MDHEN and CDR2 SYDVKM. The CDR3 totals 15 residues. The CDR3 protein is CASSFTGHLNTEAFF. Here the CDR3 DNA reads TGTGCCAGCAGTTTTACCGGACACCTTAACACTGAAGCTTTCTTT.

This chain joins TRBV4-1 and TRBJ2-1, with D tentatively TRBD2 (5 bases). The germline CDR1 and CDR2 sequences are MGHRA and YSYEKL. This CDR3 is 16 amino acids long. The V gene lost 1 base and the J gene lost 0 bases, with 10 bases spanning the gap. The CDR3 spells CASSQVRGSSYNEQFF. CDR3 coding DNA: TGCGCCAGCAGCCAAGTTCGGGGAAGCTCCTACAATGAGCAGTTCTTC.

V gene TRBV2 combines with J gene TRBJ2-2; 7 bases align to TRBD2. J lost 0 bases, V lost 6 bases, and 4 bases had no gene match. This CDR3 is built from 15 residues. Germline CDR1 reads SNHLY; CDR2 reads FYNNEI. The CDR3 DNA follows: TGTGCCAGCAGGGTGACTAGCTCGAACACCGGGGAGCTGTTTTTT. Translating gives CASRVTSSNTGELFF.

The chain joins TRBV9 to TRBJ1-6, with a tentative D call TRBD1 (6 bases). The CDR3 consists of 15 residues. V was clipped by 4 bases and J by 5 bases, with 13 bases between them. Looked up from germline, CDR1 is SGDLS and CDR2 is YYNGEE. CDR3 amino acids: CASSTWDNDNSPLHF. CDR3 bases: TGTGCCAGCAGCACCTGGGACAATGATAATTCACCCCTCCACTTT.

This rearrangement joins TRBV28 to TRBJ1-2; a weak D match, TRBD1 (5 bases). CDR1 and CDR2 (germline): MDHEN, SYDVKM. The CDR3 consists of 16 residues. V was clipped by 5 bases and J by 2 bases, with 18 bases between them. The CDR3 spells CASSQLQGIGNYGYTF. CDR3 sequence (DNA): TGTGCCAGCAGTCAGCTCCAGGGTATCGGAAACTATGGCTACACCTTC.

CDR3 bases: TGTGCCAGTAGTAGATTAGCGGGGGGCAACAATGAGCAGTTCTTC. This codes for CASSRLAGGNNEQFF. This chain links TRBV19 with TRBJ2-1, with 10 bases lining up with TRBD2. The ends lost 4 bases at V and 5 bases at J; junction bases unmatched: 5. The CDR3 contains 15 residues. In germline, CDR1 is LNHDA, CDR2 SQIVND (reference sequence).